This entry features one TCR beta chain sequence. The antigen is undetermined. This CDR3 is built from 15 residues. V lost 4 bases to trimming and J lost 5 bases; unmatched junction nucleotides: 8. Germline CDR1 reads SGHDN; CDR2 reads FVKESK. The sample originates from a study of cytomegalovirus exposure and HLA in healthy donors. Study results and limitations: By HLA locus, TCR association rates varied in a later analysis, with DRB1 showing the most and HLA-C the fewest. Among donors in an Asian-associated ancestry cluster, a later analysis reportedly found fewer N-insertions than the approximately 700-donor mean. Immune exposure information available was restricted to CMV serostatus.

The PCR made use of 60 Vbeta and 13 Jbeta primers. Here immunoSEQ multiplex PCR was the method, and the copy in TCRdb shows in-frame clones only, minus some. The data contain about 160,000 clones, 84% of them seen just once; the ten biggest clones take up under 8%. The donors were healthy bone marrow donors. This sequence joins TRBV14 and TRBJ2-7; 10 bases line up with TRBD2. This TCR was recovered from a man between 50 and 59 years old in good health and CMV-seropositive. Source material: PBMCs. The CDR3 nucleotides are TGTGCCAGCAGCCCTATAGCGGGGGGTCTCCACGAGCAGTACTTC. This sequence encodes CASSPIAGGLHEQYF. Full variable domain (rest looked up from reference TRBV14 and TRBJ2-7): EAGVTQFPSHSVIEKGQTVTLRCDPISGHDNLYWYRRVMGKEIKFLLHFVKESKQDESGMPNNRFLAERTGGTYSTLKVQPAELEDSGVYFCASSPIAGGLHEQYFGPGTRLTVT.